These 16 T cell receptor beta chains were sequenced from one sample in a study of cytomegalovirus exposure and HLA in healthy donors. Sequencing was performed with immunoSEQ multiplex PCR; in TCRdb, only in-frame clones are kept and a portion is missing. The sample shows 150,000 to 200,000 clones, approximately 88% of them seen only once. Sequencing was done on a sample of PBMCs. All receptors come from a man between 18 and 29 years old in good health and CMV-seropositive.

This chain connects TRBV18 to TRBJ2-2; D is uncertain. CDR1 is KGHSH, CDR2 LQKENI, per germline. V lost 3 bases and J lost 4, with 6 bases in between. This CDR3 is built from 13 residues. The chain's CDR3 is CASSPGRTGELFF. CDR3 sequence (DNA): TGTGCCAGCTCACCGGGCCGCACCGGGGAGCTGTTTTTT.

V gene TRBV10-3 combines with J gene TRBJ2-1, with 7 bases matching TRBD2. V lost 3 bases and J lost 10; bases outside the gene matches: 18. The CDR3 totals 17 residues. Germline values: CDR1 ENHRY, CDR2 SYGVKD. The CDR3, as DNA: TGTGCCATCAGTGATCCCGGAGGAGGGAGGGCTTTGGGGGAGCAGTTCTTC. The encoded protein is CAISDPGGGRALGEQFF.

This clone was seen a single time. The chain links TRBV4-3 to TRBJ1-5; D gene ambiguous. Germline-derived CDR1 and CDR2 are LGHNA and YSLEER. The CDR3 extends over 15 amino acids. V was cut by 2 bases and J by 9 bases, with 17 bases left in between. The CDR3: CASSQFRTGTGPQHF. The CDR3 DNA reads TGCGCCAGCAGCCAATTCCGGACTGGTACTGGGCCCCAGCATTTT.

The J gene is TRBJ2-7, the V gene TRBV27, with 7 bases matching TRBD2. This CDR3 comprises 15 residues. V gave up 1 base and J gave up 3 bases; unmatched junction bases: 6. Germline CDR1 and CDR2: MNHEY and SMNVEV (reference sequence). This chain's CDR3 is CASSLYTRESYEQYF. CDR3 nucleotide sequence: TGTGCCAGCAGTTTATACACGCGGGAGAGCTACGAGCAGTACTTC.

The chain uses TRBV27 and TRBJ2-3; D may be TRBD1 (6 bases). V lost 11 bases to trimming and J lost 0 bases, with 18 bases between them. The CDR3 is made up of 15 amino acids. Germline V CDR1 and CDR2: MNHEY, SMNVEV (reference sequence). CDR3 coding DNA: TGTGCCCTTCAGGGGCGGACTTGGAGCACAGATACGCAGTATTTT. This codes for CALQGRTWSTDTQYF.

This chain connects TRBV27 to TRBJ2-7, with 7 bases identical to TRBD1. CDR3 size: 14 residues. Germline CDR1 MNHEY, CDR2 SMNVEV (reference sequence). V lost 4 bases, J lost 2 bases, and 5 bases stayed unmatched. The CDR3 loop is CASSSYRGPYEQYF. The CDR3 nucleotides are TGTGCCAGCAGTTCGTACAGGGGCCCCTACGAGCAGTACTTC.

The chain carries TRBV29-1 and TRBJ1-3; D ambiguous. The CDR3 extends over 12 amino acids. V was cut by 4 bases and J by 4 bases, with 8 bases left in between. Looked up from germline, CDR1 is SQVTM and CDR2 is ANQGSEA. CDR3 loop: CSVVAGGNTIYF. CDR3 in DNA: TGCAGCGTTGTCGCCGGGGGAAACACCATATATTTT.

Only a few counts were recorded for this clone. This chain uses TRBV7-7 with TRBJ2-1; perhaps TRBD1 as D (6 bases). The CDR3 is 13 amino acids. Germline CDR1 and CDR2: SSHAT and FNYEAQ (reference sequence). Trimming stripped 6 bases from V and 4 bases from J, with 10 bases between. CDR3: CASSPDRYNEQFF. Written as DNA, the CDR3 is TGTGCCAGCAGTCCCGACAGGTACAATGAGCAGTTCTTC.

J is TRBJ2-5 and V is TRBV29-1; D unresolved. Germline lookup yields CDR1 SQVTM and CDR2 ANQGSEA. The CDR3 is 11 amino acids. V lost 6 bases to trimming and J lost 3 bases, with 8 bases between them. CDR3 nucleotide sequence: TGCAGCGTCATCCGCGAAGAGACCCAGTACTTC. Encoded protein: CSVIREETQYF.

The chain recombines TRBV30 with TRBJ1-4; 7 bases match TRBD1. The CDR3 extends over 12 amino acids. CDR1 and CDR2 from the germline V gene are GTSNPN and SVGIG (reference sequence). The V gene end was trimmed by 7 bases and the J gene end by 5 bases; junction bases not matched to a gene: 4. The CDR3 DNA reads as TGTGCCTTCGACAGGGTGAATGAAAAACTGTTTTTT. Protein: CAFDRVNEKLFF.

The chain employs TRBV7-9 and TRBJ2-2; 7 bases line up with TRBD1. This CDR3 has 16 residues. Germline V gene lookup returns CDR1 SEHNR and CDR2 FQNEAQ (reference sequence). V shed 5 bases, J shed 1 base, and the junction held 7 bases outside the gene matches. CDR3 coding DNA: TGTGCCAGCAGCGACCGGACAGGCATGAACACCGGGGAGCTGTTTTTT. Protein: CASSDRTGMNTGELFF.

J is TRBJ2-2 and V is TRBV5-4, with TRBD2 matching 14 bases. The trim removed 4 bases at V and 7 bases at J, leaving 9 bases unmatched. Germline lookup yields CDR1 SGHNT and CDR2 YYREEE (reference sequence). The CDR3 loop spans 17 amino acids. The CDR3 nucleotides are TGTGCCAGCAGCGAGACTAGCGGGAGGGCCGGATACGGGGAGCTGTTTTTT. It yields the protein CASSETSGRAGYGELFF.

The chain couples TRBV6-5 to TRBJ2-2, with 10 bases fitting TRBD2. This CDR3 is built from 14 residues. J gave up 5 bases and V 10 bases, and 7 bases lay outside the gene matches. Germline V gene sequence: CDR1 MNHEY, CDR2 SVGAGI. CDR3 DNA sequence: TGTGCCACCCTGCGTAGCGGGAGGACCGGGGAGCTGTTTTTT. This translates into CATLRSGRTGELFF.

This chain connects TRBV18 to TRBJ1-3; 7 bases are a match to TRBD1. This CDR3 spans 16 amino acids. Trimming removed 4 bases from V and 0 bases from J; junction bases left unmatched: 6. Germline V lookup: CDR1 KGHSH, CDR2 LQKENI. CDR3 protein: CASSHGQANSGNTIYF. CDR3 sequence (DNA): TGTGCCAGCTCACACGGACAGGCAAACTCTGGAAACACCATATATTTT.

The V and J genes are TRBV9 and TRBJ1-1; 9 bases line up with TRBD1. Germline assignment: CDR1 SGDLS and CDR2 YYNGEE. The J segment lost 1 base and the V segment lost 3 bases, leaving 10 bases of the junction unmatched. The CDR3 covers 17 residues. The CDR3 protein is CASSASRDRAQNTEAFF. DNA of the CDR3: TGTGCCAGCAGCGCCTCCCGGGACAGGGCTCAGAACACTGAAGCTTTCTTT.

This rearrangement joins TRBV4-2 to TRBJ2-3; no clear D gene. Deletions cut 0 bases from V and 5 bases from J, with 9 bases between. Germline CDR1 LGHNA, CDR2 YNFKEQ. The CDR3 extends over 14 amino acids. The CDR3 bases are TGTGCCAGCAGCCAAGATAAGAGGATAGATACGCAGTATTTT. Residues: CASSQDKRIDTQYF.